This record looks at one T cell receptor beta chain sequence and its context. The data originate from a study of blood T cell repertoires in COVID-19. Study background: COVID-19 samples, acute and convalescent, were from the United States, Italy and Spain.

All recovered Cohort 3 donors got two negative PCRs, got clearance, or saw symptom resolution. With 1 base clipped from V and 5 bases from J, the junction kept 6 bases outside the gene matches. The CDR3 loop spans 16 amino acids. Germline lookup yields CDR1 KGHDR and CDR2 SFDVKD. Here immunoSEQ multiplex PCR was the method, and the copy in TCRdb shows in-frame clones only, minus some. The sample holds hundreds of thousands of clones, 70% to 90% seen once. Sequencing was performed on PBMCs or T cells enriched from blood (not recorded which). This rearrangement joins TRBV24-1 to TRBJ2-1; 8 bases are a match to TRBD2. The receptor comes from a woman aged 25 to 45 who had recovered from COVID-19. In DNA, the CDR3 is TGTGCCACCAGTGATTTAGCGGGAGTAACCCACAATGAGCAGTTCTTC. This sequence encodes CATSDLAGVTHNEQFF.